This TCR beta chain came from a study of blood T cell repertoires in COVID-19. About the research overall: The study drew acute and convalescent COVID-19 samples from the United States, Italy and Spain. Sample material is recorded as cDNA or gDNA derived from T cells, B-cell-depleted T cells, or PBMCs.

The CDR3 contains 15 residues. Germline loops: CDR1 LGHDT, CDR2 YNNKEL (reference sequence). Between the trimmed V and J ends, which lost 1 base and 0 bases, there was a span of 7 bases. Original methodology: Researchers report that nucleated cell counts were estimated from reference gene primer amplification. Clones were sequenced by immunoSEQ multiplex PCR, and TCRdb holds only the in-frame ones, with some missing. V, J and clone size were drawn from that table, and D and trimming were deduced from the DNA. The data contain about 140,000 clones, around 90% of them seen just once; the ten biggest clones take up over 1.5%.

The sequenced sample consisted of peripheral blood. The clonotype comes from a man between 65 and 79 years old with acute or convalescent COVID-19. V is TRBV3-1 (or the pseudogene TRBV3-2) and J is TRBJ1-5; D remains ambiguous. The CDR3 bases are TGTGCCAGCAGCCAAGGCCCAGTTAGCAATCAGCCCCAGCATTTT. Residues: CASSQGPVSNQPQHF.